This TCR beta chain came from a study of patients and donors after allogeneic stem cell transplantation. This clonotype has a handful of counts. The germline V gene encodes CDR1 SQVTM and CDR2 ANQGSEA. Trimming cost V 6 bases and J 0 bases, with 11 bases left between them. This CDR3 comprises 13 residues. TCRdb reanalysed the RT-PCR reads using MiXCR and keeps one entry per CDR3 protein. The sample carries around 90,000 distinct CDR3 sequences, roughly 50% recorded once. V is TRBV29-1 and J is TRBJ1-1; D remains unclear. The TCR was taken from a human donor who was either an allogeneic HSCT recipient or a stem cell or donor lymphocyte infusion donor (not recorded which). It is not recorded whose cells these are; they may come from a transplant donor. Sequences were obtained from blood, either unsorted or a sorted T cell fraction (not recorded which). In nucleotides, the CDR3 is TGCAGCGTCGGGCGCCGGATGAACACTGAAGCTTTCTTT. Translated: CSVGRRMNTEAFF. Filled out from reference TRBV29-1 and TRBJ1-1, the complete variable domain reads SAVISQKPSRDICQRGTSLTIQCQVDSQVTMMFWYRQQPGQSLTLIATANQGSEATYESGFVIDKFPISRPNLTFSTLTVSNMSPEDSSIYLCSVGRRMNTEAFFGQGTRLTVV.